These T cell receptor beta chains were read from a single sample in a study of PD-1 blockade in classical Hodgkin lymphoma. Here immunoSEQ multiplex PCR was the method, and the copy in TCRdb shows in-frame clones only, minus some. The sample lists approximately 21,000 clones; approximately 74% were seen once. The specimen comprised peripheral blood mononuclear cells (PBMCs), sampled at baseline. The receptor source for this set is a human donor with classical Hodgkin lymphoma. The CDR3 runs from the conserved cysteine through the conserved F or W. A D gene is named only where the DNA matches it firmly. For some rows the clone size is stated as once, few or many, or as a class when expanded; others skip it.

.	TRBV28	TRBJ2-1	.	CASSSLGGPSYNEQFF	TGTGCCAGCAGCTCCCTAGGAGGGCCCTCCTACAATGAGCAGTTCTTC
once	TRBV9	TRBJ2-5	.	CASSVLSWGETQYF	TGTGCCAGCAGCGTATTATCTTGGGGGGAGACCCAGTACTTC
.	TRBV5-4	TRBJ2-7	.	CASSLSTGTYEQYF	TGTGCCAGCAGCTTGAGTACGGGGACCTACGAGCAGTACTTC
once	TRBV6-1	TRBJ1-1	TRBD1	CASTRGRNTEAFF	TGTGCCAGCACCAGGGGGCGGAACACTGAAGCTTTCTTT
.	TRBV6-1	TRBJ1-1	.	CASSTGHLNTEAFF	TGTGCCAGCAGTACCGGCCATCTGAACACTGAAGCTTTCTTT
.	TRBV19	TRBJ1-4	.	CASSSISGGEKLFF	TGTGCCAGCAGTTCTATTAGTGGCGGCGAAAAACTGTTTTTT
.	TRBV4-2	TRBJ2-7	.	CASSHVADPPTYEQYF	TGTGCCAGCAGCCACGTCGCAGATCCTCCTACCTACGAGCAGTACTTC
many	TRBV30	TRBJ2-2	.	CAWNGVNTGELFF	TGTGCCTGGAATGGGGTAAACACCGGGGAGCTGTTTTTT
few	TRBV14	TRBJ2-3	TRBD1	CASSPLTGVRYF	TGTGCCAGCAGCCCCTTGACAGGGGTAAGATATTTT
.	TRBV30	TRBJ1-2	.	CARRDTWEGYTF	TGTGCCCGACGGGACACCTGGGAGGGCTACACCTTC
once	TRBV5-1	TRBJ2-5	.	CASSLGTLQETQYF	TGCGCCAGCAGCTTGGGGACGTTACAAGAGACCCAGTACTTC
.	TRBV10-2	TRBJ2-2	TRBD1	CASSESMAGGTGELFF	TGCGCCAGCAGTGAGTCAATGGCAGGGGGCACCGGGGAGCTGTTTTTT
.	TRBV30	TRBJ2-3	TRBD1	CAWSGTGTTDTQYF	TGTGCCTGGAGTGGGACAGGGACGACAGATACGCAGTATTTT
.	TRBV7-9	TRBJ2-1	.	CASSSTGSSYNEQFF	TGTGCCAGCAGCAGTACAGGGAGCTCCTACAATGAGCAGTTCTTC
many	TRBV5-4	TRBJ2-7	.	CASSSPEGRAYEQYF	TGTGCCAGCAGCTCCCCCGAAGGGCGGGCGTACGAGCAGTACTTC
.	TRBV29-1	TRBJ2-7	.	CSVDWADEQYF	TGCAGCGTCGATTGGGCAGACGAGCAGTACTTC
.	TRBV19	TRBJ1-1	TRBD1	CASSMRAGGSEAFF	TGTGCCAGTAGTATGAGGGCAGGGGGCTCTGAAGCTTTCTTT
.	TRBV30	TRBJ2-7	.	CAWSSRTGSFSGFKPEQYF	TGTGCCTGGAGCTCAAGGACAGGTAGTTTTAGCGGGTTCAAACCCGAGCAGTACTTC
.	TRBV5-6	TRBJ2-7	.	CASSRPGASYEQYF	TGTGCCAGCAGCCGCCCAGGGGCCTCCTACGAGCAGTACTTC
.	TRBV2	TRBJ1-5	.	CASSETGTQNQPQHF	TGTGCCAGCAGTGAAACAGGGACGCAAAATCAGCCCCAGCATTTT
once	TRBV7-9	TRBJ2-2	TRBD1	CASSSGQGNTGELFF	TGTGCCAGCAGCTCCGGACAGGGGAACACCGGGGAGCTGTTTTTT
.	TRBV25-1	TRBJ1-3	.	CASSGRSGTTIYF	TGTGCCAGCAGTGGACGAAGCGGGACTACCATATATTTT
.	TRBV6-1	TRBJ2-7	.	CASSDRWTGTYEQYF	TGTGCCAGCAGTGACAGATGGACGGGGACCTACGAGCAGTACTTC
.	TRBV12-5	TRBJ2-3	.	CASGWGGGGATDTQYF	TGTGCTAGTGGTTGGGGGGGCGGAGGGGCGACAGATACGCAGTATTTT
.	TRBV27	TRBJ2-5	TRBD1	CASSWGQEETQYF	TGTGCCAGCAGTTGGGGACAGGAAGAGACCCAGTACTTC
.	TRBV19	TRBJ2-5	TRBD2	CASSEVAGPRTQYF	TGTGCCAGTAGTGAGGTAGCGGGACCACGGACCCAGTACTTC
.	TRBV6-5	TRBJ2-1	.	CASSYSGGGPHEQFF	TGTGCCAGCAGTTACTCAGGGGGAGGGCCTCATGAGCAGTTCTTC
.	TRBV7-3	TRBJ2-3	.	CASSLGGRGATDTQYF	TGTGCCAGCAGCTTAGGTGGCAGGGGGGCCACAGATACGCAGTATTTT
.	TRBV7-3	TRBJ2-3	TRBD2	CASSPGLVADTQYF	TGTGCCAGCAGCCCAGGACTAGTAGCAGATACGCAGTATTTT
.	TRBV18	TRBJ1-1	.	CASSRFRDGWGATEAFF	TGTGCCAGCTCACGTTTCCGGGACGGCTGGGGGGCCACTGAAGCTTTCTTT
.	TRBV4-3	TRBJ2-7	.	CASSQDIGTVGEQYF	TGCGCCAGCAGCCAAGACATCGGGACCGTCGGCGAGCAGTACTTC
.	TRBV27	TRBJ2-7	.	CASSPDSSYEQYF	TGTGCCAGCAGTCCGGACAGTTCCTACGAGCAGTACTTC
once	TRBV19	TRBJ1-1	.	CASSSLTIMNTEAFF	TGTGCCAGTAGCTCTTTGACGATAATGAACACTGAAGCTTTCTTT
.	TRBV9	TRBJ2-1	.	CASSARDALNFNEQFF	TGTGCCAGCAGCGCCCGGGACGCCCTAAATTTCAATGAGCAGTTCTTC
.	TRBV7-7	TRBJ1-2	TRBD1	CASSPLTTGTYGYTF	TGTGCCAGCAGCCCCCTCACGACAGGGACCTATGGCTACACCTTC
.	TRBV2	TRBJ2-7	.	CASSAQGGSYEQYF	TGTGCCAGCAGTGCCCAGGGGGGGTCCTACGAGCAGTACTTC
.	TRBV27	TRBJ1-6	.	CASSILPGLPNSPLHF	TGTGCCAGCAGTATTTTACCGGGTCTCCCTAATTCACCCCTCCACTTT
.	TRBV28	TRBJ1-1	TRBD1	CASSSLGTGVNTEAFF	TGTGCCAGCAGTTCTTTAGGGACAGGCGTGAACACTGAAGCTTTCTTT
.	TRBV14	TRBJ1-1	.	CASRVRLNTEAFF	TGTGCCAGCAGAGTCAGGCTGAACACTGAAGCTTTCTTT
.	TRBV11-2	TRBJ1-2	.	CASSLDQVTGGYTF	TGTGCCAGCAGCTTAGATCAGGTCACGGGTGGCTACACCTTC
.	TRBV4-3	TRBJ2-3	.	CASSQEVAGNTDTQYF	TGCGCCAGCAGCCAGGAGGTGGCTGGGAACACAGATACGCAGTATTTT
once	TRBV27	TRBJ1-1	.	CASVRGGVGATEAFF	TGTGCCAGCGTTAGAGGTGGGGTAGGGGCCACTGAAGCTTTCTTT
.	TRBV28	TRBJ1-1	.	CASSLGPANTEAFF	TGTGCCAGCAGCCTCGGTCCGGCAAACACTGAAGCTTTCTTT
.	TRBV19	TRBJ1-6	TRBD1	CASSINLGTGNNSPLHF	TGTGCCAGTAGTATCAATCTCGGGACAGGCAATAATTCACCCCTCCACTTT
.	TRBV25-1	TRBJ2-7	.	CASSVSYEQYF	TGTGCCAGCAGTGTAAGCTACGAGCAGTACTTC
few	TRBV6-9	TRBJ1-2	.	CASSYSEVYGYTF	TGTGCCAGCAGTTACTCAGAGGTCTATGGCTACACCTTC
.	TRBV30	TRBJ1-4	.	CAWNHRDEKLFF	TGTGCCTGGAACCACCGGGATGAAAAACTGTTTTTT
.	TRBV6-5	TRBJ2-5	.	CASSYSRDQETQYF	TGTGCCAGCAGTTACTCACGGGATCAAGAGACCCAGTACTTC
once	TRBV2	TRBJ2-7	TRBD1	CASRAGTVLGEQYF	TGTGCCAGCAGGGCCGGGACAGTACTCGGTGAGCAGTACTTC
once	TRBV6-6	TRBJ1-1	TRBD1	CASTRQGTAFF	TGTGCCAGCACCCGACAGGGTACAGCTTTCTTT
.	TRBV7-2	TRBJ1-1	.	CASSSDRTVNTEAFF	TGTGCCAGCAGCTCAGACCGGACAGTAAACACTGAAGCTTTCTTT
.	TRBV9	TRBJ1-1	.	CASSVDPGRPNTEAFF	TGTGCCAGCAGCGTAGATCCGGGACGACCAAACACTGAAGCTTTCTTT
.	TRBV30	TRBJ1-5	.	CAWSPGQNQPQHF	TGTGCCTGGAGCCCGGGACAAAATCAGCCCCAGCATTTT
once	TRBV7-9	TRBJ1-2	.	CASSWPLTDYGYTF	TGTGCCAGCAGCTGGCCCCTTACGGACTATGGCTACACCTTC
.	TRBV5-6	TRBJ1-2	TRBD1	CASTVSGGNYGYTF	TGTGCCAGCACGGTCTCAGGGGGCAACTATGGCTACACCTTC
few	TRBV5-1	TRBJ1-5	TRBD1	CASSLGDRDGQPQHF	TGCGCCAGCAGCTTGGGGGACAGGGACGGTCAGCCCCAGCATTTT
.	TRBV11-2	TRBJ1-1	.	CASSLSPFKNTEAFF	TGTGCCAGCAGCTTATCCCCCTTCAAGAACACTGAAGCTTTCTTT